The next 19 T cell receptor beta chains were all read from a single sample in a study of T cell repertoires in cytomegalovirus infection (dated by TCRdb to about 2019). For sequencing, an Illumina HiSeq 1500 was employed. The raw public reads went through TCRdb reprocessing: fastp at Q25, MiXCR clone calling, in-frame beta chains kept. Rows with a matching CDR3 protein are joined into one entry that keeps the most common DNA and genes. The sample contains around 210,000 distinct CDR3 sequences, under 8.5% of them found a single time. The ten largest make up roughly 6.5% of the sample. The sequencing sample was made of PBMCs. These receptors came from a human donor in good health (CMV status not recorded). Some clones in this sample may be carry-over from other donors' samples.

This clonotype came up many times. The rearrangement uses TRBV7-2 and TRBJ2-7, with TRBD2 as a possible D gene (6 bases). CDR1 SGHTA and CDR2 FQGNSA come from the germline V gene. CDR3 length: 13 residues. Trimming left V 5 bases short and J 5 bases short, with 13 bases between. The CDR3 coding sequence is TGTGCCAGCAGCGTGGAGGGTTTCAACGAGCAGTACTTC. Amino acids: CASSVEGFNEQYF.

At least ten counts were recorded for this clonotype. The gene calls are TRBV12-3 or TRBV12-4 and TRBJ2-3; D is undetermined. This CDR3 has 15 residues. Trimming shortened V by 3 bases and J by 0 bases, and 10 bases separated the two germline ends. The CDR3 nucleotides are TGTGCCAGCAGTTTGGCGATCACAAGCACAGATACGCAGTATTTT. Translated, it gives CASSLAITSTDTQYF.

The rearrangement uses TRBV9 and TRBJ2-4; either TRBD1 or TRBD2 may supply D (5 bases each). Germline loops: CDR1 SGDLS, CDR2 YYNGEE. The germline V and J ends were trimmed by 7 bases and 7 bases, with 18 bases remaining between them. The CDR3 length is 14 residues. The chain's CDR3 is CASGSGRLGNIQYF. DNA of the CDR3: TGTGCCAGCGGATCGGGACGCCTAGGGAACATTCAGTACTTC.

In this sample, this clonotype turned up many times. The J gene is TRBJ2-5, the V gene TRBV6-6; TRBD1 matches at 10 bases. This CDR3 spans 16 amino acids. Per germline, CDR1 MNHNY and CDR2 SVGAGI (reference sequence). With 0 bases clipped from V and 1 base from J, the junction kept 2 bases outside the gene matches. CDR3 coding DNA: TGTGCCAGCAGTTACTCGAGGACAGGGGGCCAAGAGACCCAGTACTTC. Its protein is CASSYSRTGGQETQYF.

This clonotype was counted between two and nine times. The J gene is TRBJ2-3, the V gene TRBV12-3 or TRBV12-4, with 13 nucleotides matching TRBD2. V trimming: 4 bases; J trimming: 2 bases; junction bases outside the gene matches: 6. The CDR3 has 17 residues. The CDR3 spells CASSSRTSGGYTDTQYF. The CDR3 DNA sequence: TGTGCCAGCAGTTCCCGGACTAGCGGGGGCTACACAGATACGCAGTATTTT.

Ten or more counts support this clonotype. This rearrangement joins TRBV20-1 to TRBJ1-5; possible D gene TRBD1, 5 bases. V was clipped by 6 bases and J by 1 base, with 13 bases between them. Germline CDR1 and CDR2: DFQATT and SNEGSKA (reference sequence). This CDR3 comprises 14 residues. CDR3 DNA sequence: TGCAGTGCCGCGCAGGGAGGGAGCAATCAGCCCCAGCATTTT. Amino acid sequence: CSAAQGGSNQPQHF.

This clonotype was counted between two and nine times. The rearrangement links TRBV29-1 to TRBJ2-7; 7 bases match TRBD1. CDR1 and CDR2 from the germline V gene are SQVTM and ANQGSEA. The CDR3 is made up of 14 amino acids. With 7 bases clipped from V and 3 bases from J, the junction kept 12 bases outside the gene matches. The CDR3 nucleotides are TGCAGCGCTGCGGACAAGAACAGGGGCTACGAGCAGTACTTC. This sequence encodes CSAADKNRGYEQYF.

The table lists this clonotype with a few counts. The V and J genes are TRBV4-2 and TRBJ2-4, with TRBD2 identical over 10 bases. Germline V lookup: CDR1 LGHNA, CDR2 YNFKEQ. V gave up 0 bases and J gave up 8 bases; unmatched junction bases: 16. This CDR3 region has 19 residues. This CDR3 reads CASSQDLRGAASGGYIQYF. CDR3 in DNA: TGTGCCAGCAGCCAAGATCTAAGGGGCGCCGCTAGCGGGGGATACATTCAGTACTTC.

This clonotype occurred many times. The CDR3 loop is CASSPRREDSPLHF. In nucleotides, the CDR3 is TGTGCCAGCAGCCCAAGAAGGGAGGATTCACCCCTCCACTTT. V is TRBV7-2 and J is TRBJ1-6; D is undetermined. CDR1 is SGHTA and CDR2 is FQGNSA in the germline V gene. There are 14 residues in the CDR3. Between the trimmed V and J ends, which lost 5 bases and 8 bases, there was a span of 13 bases.

The chain recombines TRBV30 with TRBJ2-1; TRBD1 agrees at 10 bases. Germline-derived CDR1 and CDR2 are GTSNPN and SVGIG (reference sequence). The CDR3 runs 14 residues. V was pared by 2 bases and J by 15 bases, with 13 bases of the junction left unmatched. CDR3 bases: TGTGCCTGGAGTCACGGACAGGGGGAAAAGTCCCGGTTCTTC. Translation gives CAWSHGQGEKSRFF.

This rearrangement joins TRBV28 to TRBJ1-3; the D is unclear. The germline CDR1 and CDR2 sequences are MDHEN and SYDVKM. This CDR3 comprises 14 residues. V dropped 3 bases and J dropped 4 bases, with 10 bases sitting between them. CDR3 coding DNA: TGTGCCAGCAGTTTTCGGGTTCCAGGAAACACCATATATTTT. Its protein product is CASSFRVPGNTIYF.

The chain combines TRBV10-3 with TRBJ1-1, with D possibly TRBD1 on 5 matching bases. V lost 7 bases and J lost 4, with 13 bases in between. Germline V lookup: CDR1 ENHRY, CDR2 SYGVKD. The CDR3 spans 13 residues. The CDR3 DNA reads TGTGCCATCAATCCGGGACTGGGCACTGAAGCTTTCTTT. Amino acid sequence: CAINPGLGTEAFF.

This chain connects TRBV6-5 to TRBJ1-4; D perhaps matches TRBD1 (5 bases). V was shortened by 6 bases and J by 4 bases, with 15 bases between the two germline ends. This CDR3 comprises 15 residues. Germline CDR1 reads MNHEY; CDR2 reads SVGAGI. As DNA, the CDR3 is TGTGCCAGCAGAGAGCGGGACGGATATAATGAAAAACTGTTTTTT. Its translation is CASRERDGYNEKLFF.

The V gene is TRBV4-2, the J gene TRBJ2-2; tentatively, D is TRBD1 or TRBD2 (6 bases each). Germline V gene data show CDR1 as LGHNA and CDR2 as YNFKEQ. This CDR3 spans 16 amino acids. V lost 4 bases and J 9 bases, leaving 21 bases between the germline ends. CDR3 nucleotide sequence: TGTGCCAGCAGCCGAGGGGGGTCCGCGAGACCCCGGGAGCTGTTTTTT. Translation gives CASSRGGSARPRELFF.

This chain uses TRBV12-3 or TRBV12-4 with TRBJ1-2; 7 nucleotides line up with TRBD1. The V segment lost 6 bases and the J segment 8 bases; nucleotides outside the gene matches: 6. The CDR3 has 12 residues. The CDR3 DNA is TGTGCCAGCAGCCTGGGACAGAGGGGCTACACCTTC. This translates into CASSLGQRGYTF.

There are many counts of this clonotype. The J gene is TRBJ1-1, the V gene TRBV7-2; D gene unclear. CDR3 length equals 15 residues. V was shortened by 5 bases and J by 5 bases, with 18 bases between the two germline ends. The germline gives CDR1 SGHTA, CDR2 FQGNSA. This CDR3 reads CASSPRTGTATEAFF. The DNA for the CDR3 is TGTGCCAGCAGCCCGCGGACGGGAACAGCAACTGAAGCTTTCTTT.

In this sample, this clonotype turned up many times. The chain combines TRBV19 with TRBJ1-1, with D maybe TRBD1 (5 bases). Germline CDR1 is LNHDA and CDR2 is SQIVND (reference sequence). Trimming removed 3 bases at V and 2 bases at J, with 16 bases between. The CDR3 runs to 16 residues. The CDR3 region has the DNA TGTGCCAGTAGTATTACAGGCAGGACCTTCAACACTGAAGCTTTCTTT. Translation gives CASSITGRTFNTEAFF.

At least ten counts were recorded for this clonotype. The V gene is TRBV7-9, the J gene TRBJ2-7; perhaps D is TRBD1 or TRBD2 (5 bases each). Trimming cost V 2 bases and J 2 bases, with 13 bases left between them. The germline CDR1 and CDR2 sequences are SEHNR and FQNEAQ (reference sequence). This CDR3 region has 15 residues. CDR3 nucleotides: TGTGCCAGCAGCTTATCCCGGGACGGAACCTACGAGCAGTACTTC. As protein: CASSLSRDGTYEQYF.

This rearrangement joins TRBV9 to TRBJ2-1, with 11 bases matching TRBD2. CDR1 is SGDLS and CDR2 is YYNGEE in the germline V gene. The CDR3 totals 18 residues. The V and J ends lost 3 bases and 6 bases, in that order; junction bases with no gene match: 14. The CDR3 here is CASSALARDSGGANEQFF. CDR3 bases: TGTGCCAGCAGCGCCCTTGCCCGGGATAGCGGGGGGGCCAATGAGCAGTTCTTC. Supplemented by reference TRBV9 and TRBJ2-1, the full variable domain reads DSGVTQTPKHLITATGQRVTLRCSPRSGDLSVYWYQQSLDQGLQFLIQYYNGEERAKGNILERFSAQQFPDLHSELNLSSLELGDSALYFCASSALARDSGGANEQFFGPGTRLTVL.